The source of this T cell receptor beta chain is a study of beta chain features in type 1 diabetes. Study at large: The study found patients and healthy donors alike in age, gender and cell yields.

With respect to this clone: What it recognizes is unknown.

Markers CD45RO/CCR7/CD25/CD127/CD95/CD27 served to sort CD4+ naive, central memory, regulatory and stem cell-like memory cells. Every bit of the isolated RNA underwent reverse transcription, so sequencing read expressed TCRB transcripts. Profiled with immunoSEQ multiplex PCR; TCRdb holds only in-frame clones, not every one. The table records hundreds of thousands of clones, roughly 12% of them present only once. Study-wide findings and caveats: Researchers cautioned that cDNA sequencing could over-represent cells with high TCR expression. Compared to healthy donors, patients appeared to have naive, central memory and Treg TCRB repertoires that were more alike.

Sequencing used naive CD4+ T cells from blood. The receptor was derived from a man younger than 35 in good health.

The CDR3 nucleotides are TGTGCCAGCATGACAGGGAACATGGGCAATCAGCCCCAGCATTTT. Its protein is CASMTGNMGNQPQHF. The rearrangement uses TRBV6-5 and TRBJ1-5; 7 positions agree with TRBD1. Per germline, CDR1 MNHEY and CDR2 SVGAGI. The V segment lost 7 bases and the J segment 2 bases; nucleotides outside the gene matches: 8. CDR3 length equals 15 residues.